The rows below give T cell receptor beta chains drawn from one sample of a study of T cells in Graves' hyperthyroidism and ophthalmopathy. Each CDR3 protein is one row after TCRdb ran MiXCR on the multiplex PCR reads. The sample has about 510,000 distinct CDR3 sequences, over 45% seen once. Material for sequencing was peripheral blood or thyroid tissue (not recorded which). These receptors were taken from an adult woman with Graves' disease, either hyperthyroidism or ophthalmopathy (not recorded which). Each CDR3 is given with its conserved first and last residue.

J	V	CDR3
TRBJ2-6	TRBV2	CAGSRGTGANVLTF
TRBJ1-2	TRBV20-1	CSARGGFDGYTF
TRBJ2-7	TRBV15	CATSRGAVYEQYF
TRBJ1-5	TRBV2	CASGAGTVNQPQHF
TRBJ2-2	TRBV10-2	CARAARDSNTGELFF
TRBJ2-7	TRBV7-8	CASSIRFSGSEQYF
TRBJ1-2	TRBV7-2	CASSLGQTSGYGYTF
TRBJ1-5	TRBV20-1	CSARPGQGHQPQHF
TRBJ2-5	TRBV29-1	CSSPSGAGGVTQYF
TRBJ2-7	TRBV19	CASSIATASYEQYF
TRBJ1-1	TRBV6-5	CASSTSRAAWGRSTEAFF
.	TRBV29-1	CSVPKGLTTGNEQFF
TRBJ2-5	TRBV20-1	CSLGGVQETQYF
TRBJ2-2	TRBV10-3	CAISVSAGELFF
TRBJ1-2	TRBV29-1	CSVDRGENYGYTF
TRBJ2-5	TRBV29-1	CSVEKRETQYF
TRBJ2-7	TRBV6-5	CASSYLAGGYEQYF
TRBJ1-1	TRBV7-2	CASSFRGHGFMNTEAFF
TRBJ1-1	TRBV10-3	CATTLGQQNTEAFF
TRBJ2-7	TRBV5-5	CASSLWGVDEQYF
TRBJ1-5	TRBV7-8	CASSLARTQPQHF
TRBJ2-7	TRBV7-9	CASSQDGTGSYEQYF
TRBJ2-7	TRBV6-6	CASSYSPQGASYEQYF
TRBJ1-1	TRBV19	CASSIGTGDTEAFF
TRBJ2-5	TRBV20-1	CSARDPRVNLETQYF
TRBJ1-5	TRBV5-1	CASSSDGHRYQPQHF
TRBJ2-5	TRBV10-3	CAISESVGGEAQYF
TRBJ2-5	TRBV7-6	CASSPGGAQPQYF
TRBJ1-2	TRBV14	CASSQDLGRYGYTF
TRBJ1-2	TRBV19	CASSGSGGKDGYTF
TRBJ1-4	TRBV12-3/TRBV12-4	CASSLDTGKGEKLFF
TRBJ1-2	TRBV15	CASSPVSGFAGGYTF
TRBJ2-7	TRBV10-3	CAIMASGSDEQYF
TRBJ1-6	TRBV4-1	CASSRSGTSSNSPLHF
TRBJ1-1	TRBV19	CASFRGGRGIEAFF
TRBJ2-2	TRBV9	CASSVGSSGELFF
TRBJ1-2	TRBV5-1	CASSGTGTNYGYTF
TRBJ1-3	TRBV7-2	CASGGHSGNTIYF
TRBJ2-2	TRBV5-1	CASSVQGSGTGELFF
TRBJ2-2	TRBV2	CASISGSPGELFF
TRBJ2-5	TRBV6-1	CASSLNFGSPKRETQYF
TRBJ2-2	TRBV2	CASSVVEPNTGELFF
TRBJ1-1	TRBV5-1	CASSLDGTTGTEAFF
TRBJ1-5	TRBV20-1	CSAETANNQPQHF
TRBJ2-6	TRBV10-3	CAISAQGKGSGANVLTF
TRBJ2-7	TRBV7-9	CASSESPGHYEQYF
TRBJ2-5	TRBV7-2	CASSLAAGRKLQETQYF
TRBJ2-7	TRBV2	CASSYSTGGAQYF
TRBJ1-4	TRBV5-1	CASSFESVNEKLFF
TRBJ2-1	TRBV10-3	CAISVAEGIVRNEQFF
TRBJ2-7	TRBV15	CATSIIPPGDEQYF
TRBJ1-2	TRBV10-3	CAISESALHYGYTF
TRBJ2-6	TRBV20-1	CSARAGSNVLTF
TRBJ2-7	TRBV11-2	CASSLIGGTVYEQYF
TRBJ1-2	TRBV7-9	CASSSTGGRYGYTF